This T cell receptor beta chain was obtained from a study of cytomegalovirus exposure and HLA in healthy donors. General observations from the study: Rarity held for most TCR sequences, but there were some public TCRs that occurred in many donors. Specific recognition of CMV antigens was confirmed in vitro for a few chains (all CMV-associated).

To note about this clone: As yet, its antigen is unknown.

The donors were part of the validation cohort of 100 to 150 subjects. That cohort was separate from the first cohort, which comprised several hundred subjects. Libraries were prepared by immunoSEQ multiplex PCR; TCRdb keeps only in-frame clonotypes and omits some of them. The table lists over 75,000 clones, under 95% of them singletons. Germline loops: CDR1 MNHNS, CDR2 SASEGT. V was trimmed by 2 bases and J by 4 bases, leaving 7 bases between them. The CDR3 covers 13 residues. The source of this sequence is a man between 25 and 39 years old in good health and CMV-seronegative. Sequenced sample: PBMCs. This chain joins TRBV6-1 and TRBJ2-3; D is uncertain. CDR3 sequence (DNA): TGTGCCAGCAGTGAATTAGCTCCAGATACGCAGTATTTT. This gives the protein CASSELAPDTQYF.